This T cell receptor (beta chain) was found in a study of T-cell memory formation after mild COVID-19. For the study at large: In these data, TCR clusters were largely donor specific. Findings and caveats of the study: Those CD4+ clones that contracted were mainly in CM and EM (CD8+ ones in EMRA). Within pre-infection memory, some responding clones were found, suggesting cross-reactive memory joined.

The CDR3 is 18 residues long. The germline V and J ends were trimmed by 3 bases and 0 bases, with 17 bases remaining between them. The germline CDR1 and CDR2 sequences are SGHTA and FQGTGA. This clonotype came up a few times. No antigen is known for it. TCRalpha and TCRbeta libraries used 5'RACE with constant-segment primers and UMIs. TCRdb re-called the 5' RACE reads through MiXCR, storing one row per CDR3 protein. This sample has about 440,000 distinct CDR3 sequences, with 20% found just once. The genes are TRBV7-3 and TRBJ2-2; D is unclear. This receptor was obtained from an adult woman who had mild COVID-19 (a few samples of this study predate the infection). Cell type and time point are not known. The specimen was PBMCs or a T cell subset sorted from them (not recorded which). The CDR3 DNA follows: TGTGCCAGCAGCTTCCCTGGGGTTGGTGGGTCGAACACCGGGGAGCTGTTTTTT. It yields the protein CASSFPGVGGSNTGELFF.